The T cell receptor beta chain under discussion was sequenced for a study of shared clonotypes between healthy human individuals. Study-wide points: Naive subsets usually exceeded memory subsets in estimated richness. Rarefaction revealed incomplete sorted-subset sequencing despite large depth.

The genomic DNA of each subset was split evenly across several immunoSEQ plates. The repertoire was sequenced with immunoSEQ multiplex PCR; TCRdb's copy has only in-frame clones and lacks some. The profile shows a few million clones, roughly 92% of them singletons. Trimming took off 0 bases at V and 4 bases at J, with 9 bases between the two ends. CDR1 is LNHDA and CDR2 is SQIVND in the germline V gene (reference sequence). CDR3 length: 14 amino acids. With regard to this clone: Its antigen is not identified.

The J gene is TRBJ1-1, the V gene TRBV19; TRBD1 is a possible D gene (5 bases). This clonotype was obtained from a man aged 18 to 30 in good health. Some clones in this sample may be carry-over from other donors' samples. Specimen: naive CD4+ T cells from PBMCs. Subset described: CD45RA+ positively selected. Here the CDR3 DNA reads TGTGCCAGTAGTATAGATACGGGGGGCACTGAAGCTTTCTTT. It translates to CASSIDTGGTEAFF.